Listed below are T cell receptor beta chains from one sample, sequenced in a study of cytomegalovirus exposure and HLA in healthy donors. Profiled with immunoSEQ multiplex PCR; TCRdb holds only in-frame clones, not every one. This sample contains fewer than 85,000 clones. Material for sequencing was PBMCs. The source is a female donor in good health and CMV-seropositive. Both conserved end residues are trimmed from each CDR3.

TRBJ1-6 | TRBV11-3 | ASSLDTGRGSPLH
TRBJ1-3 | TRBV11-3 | ASSSGTDRNTIY
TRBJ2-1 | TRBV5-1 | ASSLNSAKEEF
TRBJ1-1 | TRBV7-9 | ASSLGGGNTEAF
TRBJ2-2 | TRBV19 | ASRLTVAGDTGELF
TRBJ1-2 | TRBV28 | ATPGDRTLNYGYT
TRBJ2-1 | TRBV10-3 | AISRLAGLVNEQF
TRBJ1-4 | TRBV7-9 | ASSPGQGSGEKLF
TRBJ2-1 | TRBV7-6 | ASSPRLAGGSHEQF
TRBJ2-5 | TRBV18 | ASSPRQGHQETQY
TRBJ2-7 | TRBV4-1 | ASSQGLASNYEQY
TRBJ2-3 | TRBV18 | ASSPLGGLTDTQY